This TCR beta chain was captured by sequencing in a study of response to subunit inactivated influenza vaccine. General study findings and limits: Authors proposed each seasonal influenza vaccination draws in few new T cells.

This clonotype was observed a few times. Antigen: not known. TCRdb called the RT-PCR reads again in MiXCR, with one record for every CDR3 protein. The data show more than 700,000 distinct CDR3 sequences, with 21% seen just once and roughly 10% held by the top ten. Looked up from germline, CDR1 is SGHRS and CDR2 is YFSETQ. The CDR3 runs to 16 residues. V lost 0 bases and J 7 bases, leaving 17 bases between the germline ends. The chain recombines TRBV5-1 with TRBJ2-1, with D possibly matching TRBD2 (7 bases). The specimen comprised PBMCs from blood, sampled 5 to 6 days after vaccination. The clonotype originates from a middle-aged man who received an inactivated influenza vaccine. The CDR3, as DNA: TGCGCCAGCAGCTTGGCCAAGGGGGGGAGTGTGAATGAGCAGTTCTTC. Residues: CASSLAKGGSVNEQFF.